The rows below give T cell receptor beta chains drawn from one sample of a study of T cell repertoires in cytomegalovirus infection. No antigens are known for them. TCRdb independently ran MiXCR on the reads; one entry per CDR3 protein. Here the sample spans some 900,000 distinct CDR3 sequences, 30% to 35% being singletons. The sample was cultured CD8+ T cells from PBMCs, taken from culture after CMV antigen stimulation. The source of these receptors is a human donor in good health (CMV status not recorded). Some clones in this sample may be carry-over from other donors' samples. Each CDR3 is given with its conserved first and last residue. The order of the fields is J gene, clone size, D gene, V gene, CDR3 DNA, CDR3 protein. The D gene is left open where the match is weak. Some rows mark clone size as missing; the rest say once, few, many or name a class of expanded clone.

>TRBJ2-1|few|.|TRBV12-3/TRBV12-4
TGTGCCAGCAGTTTGGGTATAATTCAGTTCTTC
CASSLGIIQFF
>TRBJ2-3|.|TRBD2|TRBV7-4
TGTGCCAGCAGCCCGGTGGCGGGGGGGTCTAGCGGAAAACGAGATACGCAGTATTTT
CASSPVAGGSSGKRDTQYF
>TRBJ1-5|few|.|TRBV19
TGTGCCAGTAGTACCACAGCGCAGCCCCAGCATTTT
CASSTTAQPQHF
>TRBJ2-5|few|.|TRBV27
TGTGCCAGCAGTTCGGTTCCTTTCAGGCAAGAGACCCAGTACTTC
CASSSVPFRQETQYF
>TRBJ1-2|.|TRBD1|TRBV5-1
TGCGCCAGCAGCTGGGACAGCCCAAGAAACTATGGCTACACCTTC
CASSWDSPRNYGYTF
>TRBJ2-2|few|.|TRBV19
TGTGCCAGTAGTGCGGGCATGCTGAACACCGGGGAGCTGTTTTTT
CASSAGMLNTGELFF
>TRBJ2-7|few|.|TRBV4-2
TGTGCCAGCAGGGACGGGACCAACTACGAGCAGTACTTC
CASRDGTNYEQYF
>TRBJ2-5|.|TRBD1|TRBV20-1
TGCAGTGTATCACACCAGGGGGCAGGGAGAATACAAGAGACCCAGTACTTC
CSVSHQGAGRIQETQYF
>TRBJ2-7|few|.|TRBV6-6
TGTGCCAGCGAGAAAACCGGGGGATTTGCCTACGAGCAGTACTTC
CASEKTGGFAYEQYF
>TRBJ2-3|.|.|TRBV9
TGTGCCAGCAGCGCAGAACGGGGTCCTAGCACAGATACGCAGTATTTT
CASSAERGPSTDTQYF
>TRBJ2-7|few|TRBD1|TRBV7-9
TGTGCCAGCAGGTCACCGGGACAGGGGTTGTACGAGCAGTACTTC
CASRSPGQGLYEQYF
>TRBJ1-1|.|.|TRBV6-1
TGTGCCAGCAGTCTTGGTAAGGGGGGCGTTGGGAACACTGAAGCTTTCTTT
CASSLGKGGVGNTEAFF
>TRBJ2-1|.|.|TRBV6-1
TGTGCCAGCGGGTTGGTACAGAGCTCCTACAATGAGCAGTTCTTC
CASGLVQSSYNEQFF
>TRBJ2-5|.|.|TRBV4-1
TGCGCCAGCAGCCAAGAGGGCCTGGGGCCTTCGTGGCGAGAGACCCAGTACTTC
CASSQEGLGPSWRETQYF
>TRBJ2-5|many|TRBD2|TRBV7-6
TGTGCCAGCACCTACGGAGTTGCTAGCGGTAAAGAGACCCAGTACTTC
CASTYGVASGKETQYF